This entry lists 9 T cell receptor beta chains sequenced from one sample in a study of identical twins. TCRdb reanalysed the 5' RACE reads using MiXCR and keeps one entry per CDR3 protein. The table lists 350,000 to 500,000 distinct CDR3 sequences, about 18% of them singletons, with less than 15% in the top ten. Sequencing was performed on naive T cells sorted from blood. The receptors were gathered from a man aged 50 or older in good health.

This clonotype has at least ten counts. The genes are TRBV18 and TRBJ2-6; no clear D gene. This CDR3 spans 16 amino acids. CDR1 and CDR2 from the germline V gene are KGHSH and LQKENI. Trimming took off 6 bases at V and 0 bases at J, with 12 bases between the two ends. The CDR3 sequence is CASSPGLSSGANVLTF. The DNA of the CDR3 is TGTGCCAGCTCCCCGGGCCTTAGCTCTGGGGCCAACGTCCTGACTTTC.

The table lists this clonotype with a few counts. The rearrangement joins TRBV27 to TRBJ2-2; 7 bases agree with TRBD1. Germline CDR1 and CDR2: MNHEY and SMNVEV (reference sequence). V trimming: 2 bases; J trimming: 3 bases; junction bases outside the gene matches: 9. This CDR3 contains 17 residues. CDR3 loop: CASSLKTGDIHTGELFF. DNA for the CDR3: TGTGCCAGCAGTTTAAAAACAGGGGATATCCACACCGGGGAGCTGTTTTTT.

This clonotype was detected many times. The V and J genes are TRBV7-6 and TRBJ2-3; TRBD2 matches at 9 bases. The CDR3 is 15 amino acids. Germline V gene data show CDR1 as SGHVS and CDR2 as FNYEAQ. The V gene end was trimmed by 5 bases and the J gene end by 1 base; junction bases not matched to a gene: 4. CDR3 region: CASSLRTSGTDTQYF. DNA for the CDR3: TGTGCCAGCAGCCTAAGGACTAGCGGCACAGATACGCAGTATTTT.

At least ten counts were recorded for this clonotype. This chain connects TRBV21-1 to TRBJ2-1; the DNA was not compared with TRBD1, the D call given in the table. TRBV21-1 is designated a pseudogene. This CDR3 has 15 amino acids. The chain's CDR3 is CASSKVPDRYNEQFF. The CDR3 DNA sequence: TGTGCCAGCAGCAAAGTTCCTGACAGATACAATGAGCAGTTCTTC.

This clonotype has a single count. The CDR3 reads CASSFLGGFMTSETQYF. The CDR3, as DNA: TGTGCCAGCAGCTTTTTGGGTGGCTTCATGACGTCGGAGACCCAGTACTTC. The chain joins TRBV7-2 to TRBJ2-5; D gene unclear. This CDR3 has 17 residues. Germline CDR1 is SGHTA and CDR2 is FQGNSA. V shed 3 bases and J shed 5 bases, with 22 bases lying between them.

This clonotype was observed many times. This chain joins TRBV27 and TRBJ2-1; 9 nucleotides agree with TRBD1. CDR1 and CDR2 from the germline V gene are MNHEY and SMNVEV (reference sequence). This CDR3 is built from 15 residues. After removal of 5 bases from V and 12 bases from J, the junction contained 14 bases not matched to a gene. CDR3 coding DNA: TGTGCCAGCAGTCCCGGGACAGGGCCCATCATCGGGCAGTTCTTC. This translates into CASSPGTGPIIGQFF.

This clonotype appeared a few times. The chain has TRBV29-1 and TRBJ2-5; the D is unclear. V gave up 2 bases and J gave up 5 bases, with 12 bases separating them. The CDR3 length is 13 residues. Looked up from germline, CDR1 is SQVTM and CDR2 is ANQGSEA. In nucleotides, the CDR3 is TGCAGCGTTGAAAGGCTAGTGGTTGAGACCCAGTACTTC. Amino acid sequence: CSVERLVVETQYF.

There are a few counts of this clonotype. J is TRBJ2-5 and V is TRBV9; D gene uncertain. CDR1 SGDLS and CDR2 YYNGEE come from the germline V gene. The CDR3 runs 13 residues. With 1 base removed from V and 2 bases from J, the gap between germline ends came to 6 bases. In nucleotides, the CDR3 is TGTGCCAGCAGCGTAAGTGATCAAGAGACCCAGTACTTC. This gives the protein CASSVSDQETQYF.

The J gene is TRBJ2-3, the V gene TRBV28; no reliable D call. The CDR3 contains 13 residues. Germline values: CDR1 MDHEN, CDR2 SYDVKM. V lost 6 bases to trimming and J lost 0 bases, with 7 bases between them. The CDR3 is CASRVASTDTQYF. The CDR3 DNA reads TGTGCCAGCAGGGTGGCGAGCACAGATACGCAGTATTTT.